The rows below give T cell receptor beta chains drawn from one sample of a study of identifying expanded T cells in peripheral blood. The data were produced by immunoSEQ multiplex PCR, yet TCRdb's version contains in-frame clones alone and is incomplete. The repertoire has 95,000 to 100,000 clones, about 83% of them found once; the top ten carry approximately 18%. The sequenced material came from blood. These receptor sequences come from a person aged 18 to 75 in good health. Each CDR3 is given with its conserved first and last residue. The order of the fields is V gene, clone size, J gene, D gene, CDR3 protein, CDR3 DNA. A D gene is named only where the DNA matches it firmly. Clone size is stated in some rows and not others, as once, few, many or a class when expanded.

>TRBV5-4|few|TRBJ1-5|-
CASSLLGGPQHF
TGTGCCAGCAGCTTGCTTGGGGGGCCCCAGCATTTT
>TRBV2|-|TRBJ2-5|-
CASSETQETQYF
TGTGCCAGCAGTGAAACCCAAGAGACCCAGTACTTC
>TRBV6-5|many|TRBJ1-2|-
CASKITGNYGYTF
TGTGCCAGCAAAATAACAGGGAACTATGGCTACACCTTC
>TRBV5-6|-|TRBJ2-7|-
CASSGPGYSYEQYF
TGTGCCAGCAGCGGGCCGGGATACTCCTACGAGCAGTACTTC
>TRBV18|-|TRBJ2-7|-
CASSRDSNSEQYF
TGTGCCAGCTCGCGGGACTCGAATTCAGAGCAGTACTTC
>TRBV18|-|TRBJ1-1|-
CASSPYGGEDEAFF
TGTGCCAGCTCACCATATGGGGGCGAGGATGAAGCTTTCTTT
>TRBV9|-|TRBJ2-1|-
CASSEIGSYNEQFF
TGTGCCAGCAGCGAAATCGGGTCCTACAATGAGCAGTTCTTC
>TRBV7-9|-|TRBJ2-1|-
CASGKGGNNEQFF
TGTGCCAGCGGGAAGGGCGGGAACAATGAGCAGTTCTTC
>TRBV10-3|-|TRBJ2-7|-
CAISESRQGKDEQYF
TGTGCCATCAGTGAGTCGCGGCAGGGGAAGGACGAGCAGTACTTC
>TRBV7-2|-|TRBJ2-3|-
CASSSRRGPLYF
TGTGCCAGCAGTTCGCGCCGGGGGCCCTTGTATTTT
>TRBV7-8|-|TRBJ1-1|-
CASSGGSRPNTEAFF
TGTGCCAGCAGCGGGGGGTCCAGGCCGAACACTGAAGCTTTCTTT